Listed below are T cell receptor beta chains from one sample, sequenced in a study of blood T cells in healthy people across ages. TCRdb independently ran MiXCR on the 5' RACE reads; one entry per CDR3 protein. In the table there are about 1.8 million distinct CDR3 sequences, around half of which are singletons. The sample was blood. Source of these receptors: a woman aged 40 to 50 in good health. The CDR3 runs from the conserved cysteine through the conserved F or W. Where a row states a size, it is once, few, many or the class of an expanded clone; other rows omit it.

>few|TRBV5-1|NA
CASSSSGTGGNEQYF
>once|TRBV28|TRBJ2-1
CACSLIGTEPYNEQFF
>few|TRBV18|TRBJ1-2
CASSPDRINYGYTF
>NA|TRBV27|TRBJ1-2
CASSFHDRAPSYTF
>NA|TRBV5-6|TRBJ2-1
CAGSDTKGGRENNEQFF
>NA|TRBV6-5|NA
CASSYGLLQGSETQYF
>NA|TRBV7-2|TRBJ2-5
CASRANAGEGETQYF
>NA|TRBV7-2|TRBJ1-3
CASSLVQAGNTIYF
>NA|TRBV3-1|TRBJ2-3
CASSQPPGAFSDTQYF
>NA|TRBV29-1|TRBJ1-5
CSVRQGDSNQPQHF
>NA|TRBV29-1|TRBJ1-5
CSVEEGVNQPQHF
>NA|TRBV20-1|TRBJ1-2
CSAREVGSLNYGYTF
>NA|TRBV13|TRBJ2-1
CASSLGPQGNEQFF
>NA|TRBV12-3/TRBV12-4|TRBJ2-1
CASSIGFPNSYNEQFF
>NA|TRBV4-2|TRBJ2-1
CACSHSSGGNNEQFF
>few|TRBV10-3|TRBJ2-1
CAIHGAGNEQFF
>NA|TRBV6-6|TRBJ1-5
CASSHRGRSNQPQHF
>NA|TRBV7-2|TRBJ2-7
CASSLVQSLGEQYF
>NA|TRBV5-1|TRBJ2-3
CASTMVSGDVGTQYF
>NA|TRBV27|NA
CATHKIGRQETQYF
>NA|TRBV6-4|TRBJ2-1
CASSDSKRGLSYNEQFF
>NA|TRBV6-6|TRBJ2-3
CASAPGQGVTDTQYF
>once|TRBV7-2|NA
CASRLTLASETQYF
>few|TRBV2|TRBJ2-7
CASRVGPQVQYF
>NA|TRBV5-6|TRBJ1-4
CASSSSPGGYAEKLFF
>NA|TRBV18|TRBJ1-2
CASSPRAQDGYTF
>few|TRBV6-2/TRBV6-3|TRBJ2-6
CASSYSEGQLLSGANVLTF
>NA|TRBV11-2|TRBJ2-7
CASSLGGAYSYEQYF
>NA|TRBV5-1|TRBJ2-5
CASSASGLGEQYF
>NA|TRBV3-1|TRBJ1-1
CASSQGYYTEAFF
>NA|TRBV7-2|TRBJ2-5
CASSPLTGPGGETQYF